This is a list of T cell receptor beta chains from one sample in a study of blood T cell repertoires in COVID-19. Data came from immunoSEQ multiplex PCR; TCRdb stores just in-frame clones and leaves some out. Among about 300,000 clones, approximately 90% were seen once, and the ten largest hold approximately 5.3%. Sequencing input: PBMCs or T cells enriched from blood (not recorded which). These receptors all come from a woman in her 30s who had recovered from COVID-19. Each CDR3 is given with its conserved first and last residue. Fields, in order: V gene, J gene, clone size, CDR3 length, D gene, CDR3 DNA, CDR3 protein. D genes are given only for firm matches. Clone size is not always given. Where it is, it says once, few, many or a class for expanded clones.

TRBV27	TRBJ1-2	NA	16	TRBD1	TGTGCCAGCAGTACCGCCGGGACAGTAGCTAACTATGGCTACACCTTC	CASSTAGTVANYGYTF
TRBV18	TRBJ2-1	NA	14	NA	TGTGCCAGCTCACCGTCGACAGGCCTTGGCGAGCAGTTCTTC	CASSPSTGLGEQFF
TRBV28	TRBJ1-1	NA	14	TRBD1	TGTGCCAGCAGTACACAGGGGTGGGACACTGAAGCTTTCTTT	CASSTQGWDTEAFF
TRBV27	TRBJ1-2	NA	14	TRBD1	TGTGTCAGCAGTTTATCAGGGACAGGGACGGGCTACACCTTC	CVSSLSGTGTGYTF
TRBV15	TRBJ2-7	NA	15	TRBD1	TGTGCCACCAGCAGACAGGGGGCAGTCCCCTACGAGCAGTACTTC	CATSRQGAVPYEQYF
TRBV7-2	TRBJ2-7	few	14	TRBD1	TGTGCCAGCGGTTTGGACAGGGCAGGCTACGAGCAGTACTTC	CASGLDRAGYEQYF
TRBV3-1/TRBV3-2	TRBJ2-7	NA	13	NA	TGTGCCAGCAGCTCCCCCCCTTCCTACGAGCAGTACTTC	CASSSPPSYEQYF
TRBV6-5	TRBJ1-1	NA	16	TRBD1	TGTGCCAGCAGTTACTCGATGCTGACAGGGGGCCTTGCAGCTTTCTTT	CASSYSMLTGGLAAFF
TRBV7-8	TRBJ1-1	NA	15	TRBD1	TGTGCCAGCAGCTCAGATCGACAGGGTGGGACTGAAGCTTTCTTT	CASSSDRQGGTEAFF
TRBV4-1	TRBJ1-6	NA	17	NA	TGCGCCAGCAGCCAAGATCCCGAGGGAACTGATAATTCACCCCTCCACTTT	CASSQDPEGTDNSPLHF
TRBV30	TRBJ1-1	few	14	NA	TGTGCCTGGAGTGTGAGCGGGGGGCGGAAGAATGCTTTCTTT	CAWSVSGGRKNAFF
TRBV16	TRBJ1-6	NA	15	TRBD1	TGTGCCAGCAACCGCCAGGGGGCTTATAATTCACCCCTCCACTTT	CASNRQGAYNSPLHF
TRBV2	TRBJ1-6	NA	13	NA	TGTGCCAGCATTGCGGGGGTAAGGTCACCCCTCCACTTT	CASIAGVRSPLHF
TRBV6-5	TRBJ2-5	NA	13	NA	TGTGCCAGCAGGGAGGGGAACCAAGAGACCCAGTACTTC	CASREGNQETQYF
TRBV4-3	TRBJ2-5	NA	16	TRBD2	TGCGCCAGCAGCGCTTCGGGACTAGCGGGGCAAGAGACCCAGTACTTC	CASSASGLAGQETQYF
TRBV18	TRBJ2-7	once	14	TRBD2	TGTGCCAGCTCACCCGGGGGGTCGTTTTACGAGCAGTACTTC	CASSPGGSFYEQYF
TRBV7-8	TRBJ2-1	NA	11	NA	TGTGCCAGCATTGTCACAGGTGAGCAGTTCTTC	CASIVTGEQFF